The 11 T cell receptor beta chains in this list originate from one sample, sequenced in a study of blood T cell repertoires in COVID-19. Assay used: immunoSEQ multiplex PCR; TCRdb lists only in-frame clones, some missing. The sample yields 300,000 to 450,000 clones, 85% to 90% seen once. Sequencing input: PBMCs or T cells enriched from blood (not recorded which). These TCRs come from a man aged 18 to 29 who had recovered from COVID-19.

The V call is TRBV6-2 or TRBV6-3, the J call TRBJ2-5, with 9 bases matching TRBD2. V lost 6 bases to trimming and J lost 5 bases; unmatched junction nucleotides: 19. The CDR3 runs 18 residues. Per the germline V gene, CDR1 is MNHEY and CDR2 is SVGEGT. CDR3 loop: CASSFPVSGGTMGETQYF. The CDR3 DNA reads as TGTGCCAGCAGCTTCCCCGTTAGCGGGGGTACCATGGGGGAGACCCAGTACTTC.

The rearrangement joins TRBV2 to TRBJ2-7, with no clear D. This CDR3 contains 11 residues. Germline lookup yields CDR1 SNHLY and CDR2 FYNNEI. Trimming removed 4 bases from V and 5 bases from J, with 6 bases in between. The CDR3 loop is CASSAFDEQYF. CDR3 nucleotides: TGTGCCAGCAGTGCGTTCGACGAGCAGTACTTC.

CDR3 in DNA: TGTGCCTGGAGTATCCGGGACAGGGTCTCTGAAGCTTTCTTT. Its translation: CAWSIRDRVSEAFF. V and J are TRBV30 and TRBJ1-1; TRBD1 matches 9 bases. The J segment lost 6 bases and the V segment lost 2 bases, leaving 7 bases of the junction unmatched. The CDR3 is 14 amino acids. CDR1 is GTSNPN, CDR2 SVGIG, per germline (reference sequence).

The chain carries TRBV2 and TRBJ2-5; D perhaps matches TRBD2 (6 bases). This CDR3 has 16 residues. Trimming stripped 4 bases from V and 2 bases from J, with 17 bases between. Per the germline V gene, CDR1 is SNHLY and CDR2 is FYNNEI. This CDR3 is CASSVGGVSIQETQYF. The CDR3 coding sequence is TGTGCCAGCAGTGTGGGCGGGGTTTCTATTCAAGAGACCCAGTACTTC.

The chain carries TRBV4-1 and TRBJ1-1, with unresolved D. This CDR3 is 15 amino acids long. V was pared by 4 bases and J by 4 bases, with 16 bases between. CDR1 and CDR2 from the germline V gene are MGHRA and YSYEKL. CDR3 loop: CASSPRGGWGTEAFF. DNA of the CDR3: TGCGCCAGCAGCCCGAGAGGAGGGTGGGGCACTGAAGCTTTCTTT.

This chain uses TRBV27 with TRBJ1-2; 7 bases are a match to TRBD1. CDR3 length: 14 residues. Germline CDR1 is MNHEY and CDR2 is SMNVEV (reference sequence). Trimming at V came to 5 bases and at J to 4 bases, leaving 7 bases not matched to a gene. The CDR3 DNA reads TGTGCCAGCAGTCCGGGAAACAGGGGCTATGGCTACACCTTC. The encoded protein is CASSPGNRGYGYTF.

This chain connects TRBV2 to TRBJ1-2, with TRBD1 as a possible D gene (6 bases). Deletions cut 2 bases from V and 7 bases from J, with 14 bases between. The CDR3 runs 14 residues. Germline loops: CDR1 SNHLY, CDR2 FYNNEI. CDR3 region: CASSETAGVTGYTF. Here the CDR3 DNA reads TGTGCCAGCAGTGAAACGGCAGGGGTGACTGGCTACACCTTC.

The chain joins TRBV9 to TRBJ2-4, with TRBD1 matching over 8 bases. Germline trimming cut 4 bases from V and 4 bases from J; bases unmatched to any gene: 7. Germline V gives CDR1 SGDLS, CDR2 YYNGEE. The CDR3 extends over 15 amino acids. The CDR3 sequence: CASSSDGQGKNIQYF. DNA of the CDR3: TGTGCCAGCAGCTCCGACGGACAGGGAAAAAACATTCAGTACTTC.

CDR3 DNA: TGTGCCAGCAGCTCGGGACTAGCGGGTACCGAGCAGTACTTC. Protein sequence: CASSSGLAGTEQYF. The chain couples TRBV7-2 to TRBJ2-7; 12 bases agree with TRBD2. The CDR3 loop spans 14 amino acids. Germline V lookup: CDR1 SGHTA, CDR2 FQGNSA. The V and J ends lost 4 bases and 6 bases, in that order; junction bases with no gene match: 4.

The chain recombines TRBV19 with TRBJ1-5; D might be TRBD1 (6 bases). The ends were cut back, 1 base at V and 6 bases at J, with 16 bases in the middle. The germline V gene has CDR1 LNHDA and CDR2 SQIVND (reference sequence). This CDR3 has 16 residues. Here the CDR3 DNA reads TGTGCCAGTAGTATAGCGGGTGGGTCAGGGGCTCAGCCCCAGCATTTT. Translation: CASSIAGGSGAQPQHF.

The rearrangement uses TRBV5-1 and TRBJ2-5, with TRBD1 matching 7 bases. CDR3 length equals 13 residues. Trimming cost V 4 bases and J 9 bases; bases outside gene matches: 9. CDR1 and CDR2 (germline): SGHRS, YFSETQ. CDR3 sequence (DNA): TGCGCCAGCAGCCGGGACAGCCTTTCTGCCCAGTACTTC. Translating gives CASSRDSLSAQYF.